This T cell receptor (beta chain) was recorded in a study of blood T cell repertoires in COVID-19. About the research overall: T cells, B-cell-depleted T cells, or PBMCs provided the cDNA or gDNA that served as material.

As handled by the study authors: Nucleated cell number was recorded as an estimate derived from reference gene primer amplification. Using immunoSEQ multiplex PCR, the repertoire was profiled, and TCRdb retains in-frame clones only, with some absent. That table is the source of V, J and clone size, and D and trimming were worked out from the DNA. The sample contains approximately 200,000 clones, around 86% of which appear only once. The V gene's germline CDR1 is KGHSH and CDR2 LQKENI. V trimming: 0 bases; J trimming: 1 base; junction bases outside the gene matches: 6. CDR3 length equals 16 residues. Material: peripheral blood. This chain connects TRBV18 to TRBJ2-7; TRBD1 aligns across 7 bases. This TCR derives from a man aged 45 to 65 with acute or convalescent COVID-19. CDR3 sequence reads: CASSPPKGQLSYEQYF. The CDR3 DNA is TGTGCCAGCTCACCACCCAAGGGACAGCTTTCCTACGAGCAGTACTTC.